A selection of T cell receptor beta chains follows, all from one sample in a study of cytomegalovirus exposure and HLA in healthy donors. Sequencing used immunoSEQ multiplex PCR; TCRdb keeps in-frame clones, though not all of them. This sample has 150,000 to 180,000 clones; about 80% occur once, and the top ten carry approximately 4%. Sequenced: PBMCs. All receptors derive from a woman in her thirties or forties in good health and CMV-seronegative. Both conserved end residues are part of each CDR3. D genes are given only for firm matches. Size values are once, few and many counts, or a class for expanded clones, and some rows have none.

d_gene,v_gene,len,j_gene,abundance,CDR3aa,CDR3nt
TRBD2,TRBV28,14,TRBJ2-1,.,CASSEPGLANEQFF,TGTGCCAGCAGTGAACCTGGACTAGCTAATGAGCAGTTCTTC
.,TRBV29-1,17,TRBJ1-4,.,CSVEGQDAIATNEKLFF,TGCAGCGTTGAAGGACAGGACGCAATTGCAACTAATGAAAAACTGTTTTTT
.,TRBV11-2,13,TRBJ1-2,few,CASSRDTNYGYTF,TGTGCCAGCAGCCGGGACACGAACTATGGCTACACCTTC
TRBD1,TRBV5-1,15,TRBJ2-7,.,CASSAGQVSSYEQYF,TGCGCCAGCAGCGCGGGACAGGTCTCCTCCTACGAGCAGTACTTC
.,TRBV18,13,TRBJ2-5,.,CASSPSVGETQYF,TGTGCCAGCTCACCATCGGTCGGGGAGACCCAGTACTTC
.,TRBV6-6,12,TRBJ1-2,.,CASSLPEGGYTF,TGTGCCAGCAGCTTACCCGAGGGCGGCTACACCTTC
TRBD2,TRBV5-1,14,TRBJ2-7,.,CASSTSGEGYEQYF,TGCGCCAGCAGCACTAGCGGGGAAGGCTACGAGCAGTACTTC
TRBD1,TRBV7-8,15,TRBJ1-3,.,CASSVERGLGNTIYF,TGTGCCAGCAGCGTCGAAAGGGGGCTAGGAAACACCATATATTTT
.,TRBV6-6,15,TRBJ1-4,.,CASSYSTGINEKLFF,TGTGCCAGCAGTTACTCCACAGGCATTAATGAAAAACTGTTTTTT
TRBD2,TRBV28,12,TRBJ2-1,.,CASSRGLPEQFF,TGTGCCAGCAGCCGGGGACTACCTGAGCAGTTCTTC
.,TRBV5-6,15,TRBJ1-5,few,CASSYRGFMGQPQHF,TGTGCCAGCAGCTATCGGGGGTTCATGGGTCAGCCCCAGCATTTT
.,TRBV11-1,13,TRBJ1-1,.,CASSLMVEKEAFF,TGTGCCAGCAGCTTGATGGTCGAAAAGGAGGCTTTCTTT
.,TRBV4-2,15,TRBJ1-2,.,CASSQERTGPYGYTF,TGTGCCAGCAGCCAAGAGCGTACAGGGCCCTATGGCTACACCTTC
.,TRBV7-9,10,TRBJ2-1,.,CASSPREQFF,TGTGCCAGCAGCCCGAGAGAGCAGTTCTTC
.,TRBV6-6,15,TRBJ2-7,.,CASNPLGHHSYEQYF,TGTGCCAGCAACCCATTGGGACACCACTCCTACGAGCAGTACTTC
.,TRBV11-3,13,TRBJ1-1,once,CASSQQENTEAFF,TGTGCCAGCAGCCAGCAGGAGAACACTGAAGCTTTCTTT
TRBD2,TRBV5-1,16,TRBJ2-3,.,CASSVGLAGSTDTQYF,TGCGCCAGCAGCGTCGGACTAGCGGGAAGCACAGATACGCAGTATTTT
.,TRBV10-2,14,TRBJ2-2,.,CASSEGQNTGELFF,TGCGCCAGCAGTGAGGGACAGAACACCGGGGAGCTGTTTTTT
.,TRBV15,14,TRBJ2-7,few,CATSRGLDGLEQYF,TGTGCCACCAGCAGAGGGTTGGACGGACTCGAGCAGTACTTC
TRBD1,TRBV6-6,15,TRBJ2-1,.,CASSYRRTGGNEQFF,TGTGCCAGCAGTTACCGTAGGACAGGGGGCAATGAGCAGTTCTTC
.,TRBV2,12,TRBJ2-3,.,CASSVAVDTQYF,TGTGCCAGCAGCGTGGCGGTTGATACGCAGTATTTT
TRBD1,TRBV7-6,15,TRBJ2-1,once,CASSFDRGLVGEQFF,TGTGCCAGCAGCTTCGACAGGGGGCTTGTAGGTGAGCAGTTCTTC
.,TRBV6-1,12,TRBJ1-2,.,CASVTGAYGYTF,TGTGCCAGCGTCACTGGGGCCTATGGCTACACCTTC
.,TRBV6-5,14,TRBJ1-1,.,CASREAVGNTEAFF,TGTGCCAGCAGAGAGGCAGTGGGGAACACTGAAGCTTTCTTT
.,TRBV6-6,13,TRBJ2-7,.,CASHRTYGYEQYF,TGTGCCAGCCACAGAACCTATGGGTACGAGCAGTACTTC
TRBD1,TRBV2,16,TRBJ1-1,few,CATLNVGQASTTEAFF,TGTGCCACCCTAAATGTGGGACAGGCATCGACCACTGAAGCTTTCTTT